This is a list of T cell receptor beta chains from one sample in a study of CD8 T cells in ankylosing spondylitis. From the 5' RACE reads, TCRdb called clonotypes with MiXCR, one entry per CDR3 protein. The data show approximately 220,000 distinct CDR3 sequences, around a quarter seen once. The sample was blood, either unsorted or a sorted T cell fraction (not recorded which). The receptors were gathered from a male donor with ankylosing spondylitis or in good health (not recorded which). Each CDR3 is given with its conserved first and last residue. A D gene is named only where the DNA matches it firmly. Expanded clones are given a class, and other clones once, few, many or no size at all.

D,V,J,size,DNA,CDR3
-,TRBV11-2,TRBJ1-1,-,TGTACCAGCAGCCCTGTGCGGGGTGCGGGGAATGAAGCTTTCTTT,CTSSPVRGAGNEAFF
-,TRBV4-3,TRBJ1-2,many,TGCGCCAGCAGCCAAGATCGCACAGGGTTCTATGGCTACACCTTC,CASSQDRTGFYGYTF
-,TRBV25-1,TRBJ2-4,many,TGTGCCAGCAGTGAATCTGTTGCCGGGAAAAACATTCAGTACTTC,CASSESVAGKNIQYF
TRBD2,TRBV3-1,TRBJ2-7,-,TGTGCCAGCAGCCGCCGCGGAGCGGGAGGTTTCTACGAGCAGTACTTC,CASSRRGAGGFYEQYF
-,TRBV15,TRBJ2-2,few,TGTGCCACCAGCCCTAGGGGGGGGGGCACCGGGGAGCTGTTTTTT,CATSPRGGGTGELFF
TRBD2,TRBV20-1,TRBJ2-7,-,TGCAGTGCAGGCCTAGCGGGGGGGGACTACGAGCAGTACTTC,CSAGLAGGDYEQYF
TRBD1,TRBV12-3/TRBV12-4,TRBJ2-7,-,TGTGCCAGCAGTCTGACAGGGGGCGCATCCGAGCAGTACTTC,CASSLTGGASEQYF
-,TRBV15,TRBJ2-3,-,TGTGCCACCAAACGCGGGCCCACAGATACGCAGTATTTT,CATKRGPTDTQYF
TRBD2,TRBV7-3,TRBJ2-2,many,TGTGCCAGCAGCTTAAGGGGACTAGCGGGGAGCACCGGGGAGCTGTTTTTT,CASSLRGLAGSTGELFF
-,TRBV29-1,TRBJ2-1,-,TGCAGCGTTGAAGATCGGTCTGAGAATGAGCAGTTCTTC,CSVEDRSENEQFF
-,TRBV5-1,TRBJ1-2,many,TGCGCCAGCAGCTTAGACACGGCTAACTATGGCTACACCTTC,CASSLDTANYGYTF
-,TRBV5-1,TRBJ2-1,-,TGCGCCAGCAGCTTGGTCGGGGGAGGTCAAGGTGGTGAGCAGTTCTTC,CASSLVGGGQGGEQFF
-,TRBV14,TRBJ2-1,many,TGTGCCAGCAGCCAAGATCTGAGGGGGGAGCAGTTCTTC,CASSQDLRGEQFF
TRBD2,TRBV12-3/TRBV12-4,TRBJ2-3,-,TGTGCCAGCAGTAACCGGGACTATAGCGCAGATACGCAGTATTTT,CASSNRDYSADTQYF
-,TRBV15,TRBJ1-6,many,TGTGCCACCAGCAGGAAAATGACCGGCAATAATTCACCCCTCCACTTT,CATSRKMTGNNSPLHF
-,TRBV28,TRBJ2-5,few,TGTGCCAGCAGATCCGGAGGTTTGGGGTTGGAAGAGACCCAGTACTTC,CASRSGGLGLEETQYF
TRBD2,TRBV7-6,TRBJ2-7,-,TGTGCCAGCAGCCGTACTAGCGGGAATAGCTACGAGCAGTACTTC,CASSRTSGNSYEQYF
-,TRBV15,TRBJ2-1,-,TGTGCCACCAGCACTAGTATTGAGCAGTTCTTC,CATSTSIEQFF
TRBD1,TRBV5-1,TRBJ1-4,once,TGCGCCAGCAGCTTCGGGACAGGACGCTCAACTAATGAAAAACTGTTTTTT,CASSFGTGRSTNEKLFF
TRBD2,TRBV7-3,TRBJ2-3,many,TGTGCCAGCAGCCGATCGGGGGGGCGGGATACGCAGTATTTT,CASSRSGGRDTQYF
TRBD2,TRBV7-9,TRBJ2-1,-,TGTGCCAGCAGCTTAGTTACTAGCGGGGGATACAATGAGCAGTTCTTC,CASSLVTSGGYNEQFF
TRBD2,TRBV20-1,TRBJ2-1,-,TGCAGTGCTAGAGCGTTGGGACTAGCGGGCCCCAATGAGCAGTTCTTC,CSARALGLAGPNEQFF
-,TRBV7-8,TRBJ2-5,few,TGTGCCAGCAGCTTAGTCAGCGGTTGGGAGACCCAGTACTTC,CASSLVSGWETQYF